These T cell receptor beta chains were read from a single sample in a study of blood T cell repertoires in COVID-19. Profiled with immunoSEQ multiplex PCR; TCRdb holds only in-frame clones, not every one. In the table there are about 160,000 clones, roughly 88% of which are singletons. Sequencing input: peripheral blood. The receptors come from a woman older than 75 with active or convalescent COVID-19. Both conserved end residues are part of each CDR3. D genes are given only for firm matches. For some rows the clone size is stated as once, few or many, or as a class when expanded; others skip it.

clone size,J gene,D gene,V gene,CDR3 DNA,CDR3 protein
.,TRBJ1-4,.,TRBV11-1,TGTGCCAGCAGCTTAAGTCGGGGAACTAATGAAAAACTGTTTTTT,CASSLSRGTNEKLFF
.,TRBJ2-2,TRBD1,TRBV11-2,TGTGCCAGCAGCACGGGACAGGGCCACACCGGGGAGCTGTTTTTT,CASSTGQGHTGELFF
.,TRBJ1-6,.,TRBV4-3,TGCGCCAGCAGTCTAGATCGGGTGTCCTATAATTCACCCCTCCACTTT,CASSLDRVSYNSPLHF
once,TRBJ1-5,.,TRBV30,TGTGCCTGTTCAGGGTCAAATCAGCCCCAGCATTTT,CACSGSNQPQHF
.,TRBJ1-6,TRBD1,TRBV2,TGTGCCAGCACCCCAATTTCGCAGGGGGCTTCACCCCTCCACTTT,CASTPISQGASPLHF
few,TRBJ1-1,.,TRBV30,TGTGCCTGGAAACCCGGTAGCGGAACTGAAGCTTTCTTT,CAWKPGSGTEAFF
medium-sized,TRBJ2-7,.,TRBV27,TGTGCCAGCAGTCCGGGACAAGAGCCCCCCCCCGACGAGCAGTACTTC,CASSPGQEPPPDEQYF
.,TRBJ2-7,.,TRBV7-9,TGTGCCAGCAGCCCAGGCCAGGGATTATACTACGAGCAGTACTTC,CASSPGQGLYYEQYF
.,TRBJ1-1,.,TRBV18,TGTGCCAGCTCACCGGCAGGGATGAACACTGAAGCTTTCTTT,CASSPAGMNTEAFF
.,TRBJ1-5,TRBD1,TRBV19,TGTGCCAGTAGTATTGGGACAGGGACGAGCAATCAGCCCCAGCATTTT,CASSIGTGTSNQPQHF
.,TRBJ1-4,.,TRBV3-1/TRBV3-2,TGTGCCAGCAGCCAAGGAACGGGGAAAGAAAAACTGTTTTTT,CASSQGTGKEKLFF
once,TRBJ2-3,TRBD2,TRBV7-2,TGTGCCAGCAGACAAATAGCGGGGGGCCTATCAGGCACGCAGTATTTT,CASRQIAGGLSGTQYF
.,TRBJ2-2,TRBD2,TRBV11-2,TGTGCCAGCAGCCTACGAGCGGGGTCCGACACCGGGGAGCTGTTTTTT,CASSLRAGSDTGELFF
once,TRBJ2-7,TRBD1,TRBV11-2,TGTGCCAGCAGCCCGTTCCTCCGGGACAGGGGTACCTACGAGCAGTACTTC,CASSPFLRDRGTYEQYF
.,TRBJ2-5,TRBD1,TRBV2,TGTGCCAGCGGACGGGACAGGGGGTACCAAGAGACCCAGTACTTC,CASGRDRGYQETQYF
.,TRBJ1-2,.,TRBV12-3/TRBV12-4,TGTGCCAGCAGTTTGCCAGGGAACTATGGCTACACCTTC,CASSLPGNYGYTF
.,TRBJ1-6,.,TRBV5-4,TGTGCCAGCAGCTTGGGTCGGGGAGTGAATTCACCCCTCCACTTT,CASSLGRGVNSPLHF
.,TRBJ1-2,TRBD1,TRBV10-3,TGTGCCATCAGCATGGACAGGCTCGGCTACACCTTC,CAISMDRLGYTF
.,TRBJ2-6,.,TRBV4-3,TGCGCCAGCAGCCAAGATAGGAGGGGTCCGGTCTCTGGGGCCAACGTCCTGACTTTC,CASSQDRRGPVSGANVLTF
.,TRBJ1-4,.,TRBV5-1,TGCGCCAGCAGCCCCACAGGCGCAACTAATGAAAAACTGTTTTTT,CASSPTGATNEKLFF
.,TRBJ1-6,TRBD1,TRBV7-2,TGTGCCAGCAGCCCCCGTGTGGGCCGGGACAGTAGTAATTCACCCCTCCACTTT,CASSPRVGRDSSNSPLHF
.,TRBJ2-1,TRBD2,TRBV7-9,TGTGCCACCGACCGGGACGGAGGGAGCGGGGGCTACAATGAGCAGTTCTTC,CATDRDGGSGGYNEQFF
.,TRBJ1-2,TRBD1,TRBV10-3,TGTGCCATCAGTGAGGCCGCCAGGGGGATGAACTATGGCTACACCTTC,CAISEAARGMNYGYTF